This TCR beta chain appears in the sequencing data of a study of blood T cells in healthy people across ages. It was with a sample-barcoded 5' primer and a J-beta primer mix that a second PCR of roughly 7 to 12 cycles was run. TCRdb ran MiXCR on the 5' RACE reads and lists one entry per CDR3 protein. The profile shows almost 300,000 distinct CDR3 sequences, roughly 27% of them singletons. The CDR3 runs 14 residues. V gave up 6 bases and J gave up 2 bases, with 14 bases separating them. Germline V lookup: CDR1 SGHAT, CDR2 FQNNGV. There are many counts of this clonotype. The TCR was taken from a woman in her 70s in good health. The gene calls are TRBV11-2 and TRBJ2-7; perhaps TRBD2 as D (6 bases). The sequenced sample was blood. The CDR3 loop is CASRLSGQPYEQYF. CDR3 DNA sequence: TGTGCCAGCAGACTCAGCGGGCAACCCTACGAGCAGTACTTC.